This entry is about one TCR beta chain. No antigen is known for it. No per-base quality is available; no much larger clone lies one base away. The trial excluded patients who had a history of autoimmune disease or were on systemic immunosuppression. Peripheral blood for TCR sequencing was collected from all dose cohorts at baseline, on cycle 4 day 1, and on cycle 7 day 1. The samples were taken from a phase I, first-in-human, multicenter, open-label dose-escalation trial of ivuxolimab. The trial enrolled adults with locally advanced or metastatic head and neck squamous cell, hepatocellular, melanoma or renal cell carcinoma. Before TCR sequencing, CD4+ and CD8+ T cells were separately sorted from peripheral blood. Genomic DNA was extracted from sorted cells for sequencing of the TCRbeta CDR3 region. The immunoSEQ Assay was used for sequencing of TCRbeta CDR3 regions. TCRdb's version of the immuneACCESS table is confined to in-frame rearrangements and falls short of the full clone set. An unresolved V gene accounts for under half of the shortfall where checked; the remainder is of unknown origin. The sample has about 80,000 clones on record, approximately 92% of them singletons. Approximately 0.32% of the sample belongs to the ten largest clones.

This specimen comes from a study of OX40 agonist ivuxolimab in advanced cancers. As for the study more broadly: The costimulatory receptor OX40 (CD134) was targeted by ivuxolimab, a fully human IgG2 agonistic monoclonal antibody. Three dose-escalation patients achieved partial responses, one with hepatocellular carcinoma and two with cutaneous melanoma. Of the approximately 54 dose-escalation patients, hepatocellular carcinoma was present in about 20, melanoma in roughly 15, renal cell carcinoma in 9 and head and neck cancer in 9. In the dose-escalation cohort, 70% to 90% of patients were male, and the mean age was 60 years with a range of roughly 23 to 79. The point of sequencing TCRbeta in the periphery was to test whether ivuxolimab changed TCR sequence diversity and drove clonal T-cell expansion. Intravenous ivuxolimab was administered to patients every 2 weeks at six dose levels: 0.01, 0.1, 0.3, 1.5, 3 and 10 mg/kg. The paper describes the monotherapy dose-escalation part (N of about 54 patients) of the phase I trial of ivuxolimab. Patients were allowed to have had prior anti-PD-1, anti-PD-L1 or anti-CTLA-4 therapy, and more than 30% of the dose-escalation patients had previously received checkpoint inhibitors. Broad study findings and their caveats: Antigen specificity was not determined for the clonally expanded peripheral T cells. In the 0.1-3.0 mg/kg groups, partial responders were among the patients with the lowest normalized peripheral clonal expansion, particularly in CD8+ T cells. Low levels of normalized T-cell clonal expansion were also seen in some patients who did not respond. On average, CD8+ T cells showed more expanded clones than CD4+ T cells after ivuxolimab. At doses from 0.1 to 3.0 mg/kg, clonal expansion was seen in both CD4+ and CD8+ blood T cells between baseline and week 6.

V is cut back by 4 bases and J by 4 bases, with 1 base in the junction unmatched. The CDR3 spans 14 residues, from the cysteine through the phenylalanine. Only the CDR3 region is kept as DNA, spanning 42 bases read in frame from base 1. According to the germline V gene, CDR1 reads SGHAT and CDR2 reads FQNNGV. In this chain, TRBV11-2 is recombined with TRBJ2-7; 13 junctional bases match TRBD2. This sample comprised CD4+ or CD8+ T cells sorted from blood, obtained in a trial of the OX40 agonist ivuxolimab. This sequence was found in an adult with an advanced solid tumor such as melanoma, head and neck, liver or kidney cancer. The DNA reads as follows: TGTGCCAGCAGCTGGACTAGCGGGAGTTACGAGCAGTACTTC. Its protein is CASSWTSGSYEQYF.